These 21 T cell receptor beta chains were sequenced from one sample in a study of blood T cell repertoires in COVID-19. Assay: immunoSEQ multiplex PCR; the TCRdb copy retains only in-frame clones and omits some. The sample shows around 300,000 clones, 65% to 90% of them seen only once. The sample consisted of peripheral blood. These receptors were taken from a human donor in a cohort sampled during active COVID-19.

The V call is TRBV3-1 (or the pseudogene TRBV3-2), the J call TRBJ2-2, with D unresolved. V was pared by 4 bases and J by 6 bases, with 9 bases between. The germline V gene has CDR1 LGHDT and CDR2 YNNKEL (reference sequence). The CDR3 runs 13 residues. CDR3 amino acids: CASSPGWAGELFF. The CDR3, as DNA: TGTGCCAGCAGCCCCGGGTGGGCCGGGGAGCTGTTTTTT.

This clone appeared a few times. The V and J genes are TRBV27 and TRBJ2-5; 16 bases are a match to TRBD2. CDR3 length: 17 residues. The trim removed 2 bases at V and 4 bases at J, leaving 4 bases unmatched. Per germline, CDR1 MNHEY and CDR2 SMNVEV (reference sequence). DNA of the CDR3: TGTGCCAGCAGTTTAGGGGGGACTAGCGGGAGGGGAGAGACCCAGTACTTC. Its translation is CASSLGGTSGRGETQYF.

The rearrangement joins TRBV7-2 to TRBJ2-3; no clear D gene. This CDR3 is built from 14 residues. The germline V gene has CDR1 SGHTA and CDR2 FQGNSA. The V end lost 1 base, the J end lost 1 base, and 6 bases lay between the germline ends. The CDR3 loop reads CASSLGPRTDTQYF. In DNA, the CDR3 is TGTGCCAGCAGCTTAGGTCCTCGCACAGATACGCAGTATTTT.

The V gene is TRBV4-1, the J gene TRBJ2-7; 7 bases map to TRBD2. Germline CDR1 is MGHRA and CDR2 is YSYEKL. V shed 0 bases, J shed 4 bases, and the junction held 9 bases outside the gene matches. The CDR3 runs to 16 residues. The CDR3 is CASSQETTGGYYEQYF. The CDR3, as DNA: TGCGCCAGCAGCCAAGAAACCACGGGAGGATATTACGAGCAGTACTTC.

CDR3 residues: CASSLKAIGAGELFF. The CDR3 nucleotides are TGTGCCAGCAGCTTAAAGGCGATAGGGGCCGGGGAGCTGTTTTTT. V gene TRBV11-1 combines with J gene TRBJ2-2, with a tentative D call TRBD1 (5 bases). The germline V gene has CDR1 SGHAT and CDR2 FQDESV (reference sequence). V lost 2 bases and J lost 6, with 13 bases in between. The CDR3 sequence is 15 residues long.

V is TRBV7-8 and J is TRBJ2-1; 13 bases are shared with TRBD2. V shed 5 bases and J 14 bases; nucleotides not matched to a gene: 12. The CDR3 spans 15 residues. CDR1 is SGHVS and CDR2 is FQNEAQ in the germline V gene. The chain's CDR3 is CASSAGLAGVFKEFF. The CDR3 coding sequence is TGTGCCAGCAGCGCCGGACTAGCGGGAGTATTTAAAGAGTTCTTC.

The gene calls are TRBV9 and TRBJ2-3; possible D gene TRBD2, 7 bases. V lost 4 bases to trimming and J lost 3 bases, with 21 bases between them. The CDR3 covers 17 residues. Germline CDR1 reads SGDLS; CDR2 reads YYNGEE. CDR3 bases: TGTGCCAGCAGCCCAGAGGGGGGGACGTACCCTACAGATACGCAGTATTTT. Protein: CASSPEGGTYPTDTQYF.

This clone was found once. The rearrangement links TRBV27 to TRBJ2-2, with a possible D match to TRBD2 (5 bases). The CDR3 spans 14 residues. V was clipped by 3 bases and J by 5 bases, with 10 bases between them. Germline lookup yields CDR1 MNHEY and CDR2 SMNVEV (reference sequence). The CDR3: CASSFGGSTGELFF. The CDR3 DNA reads TGTGCCAGCAGTTTCGGTGGGAGTACCGGGGAGCTGTTTTTT.

This clone was observed a handful of times. This chain joins TRBV3-1 (or the pseudogene TRBV3-2) and TRBJ1-2, with a weak D call TRBD1 (6 bases). CDR1 LGHDT and CDR2 YNNKEL come from the germline V gene (reference sequence). Trimming left V 8 bases short and J 8 bases short, with 18 bases between. This CDR3 comprises 13 residues. CDR3 protein: CASALGGASGYTF. The CDR3 nucleotides are TGTGCCAGCGCCTTAGGGGGGGCGAGCGGCTACACCTTC.

The chain links TRBV9 to TRBJ2-1; D not certain. Germline-derived CDR1 and CDR2 are SGDLS and YYNGEE. The CDR3 sequence is 11 residues long. V lost 3 bases and J lost 5, with 3 bases in between. The CDR3 loop reads CASSADNEQFF. The CDR3 nucleotides are TGTGCCAGCAGCGCCGACAATGAGCAGTTCTTC.

The chain has TRBV5-1 and TRBJ2-1, with D possibly being TRBD2 (5 bases). In germline, CDR1 is SGHRS, CDR2 YFSETQ. This CDR3 has 13 amino acids. V was pared by 3 bases and J by 8 bases, with 12 bases between. CDR3 nucleotide sequence: TGCGCCAGCAGCTCGGACTCCCCGGATGAGCAGTTCTTC. It is translated as CASSSDSPDEQFF. The complete variable domain, with remaining parts taken from reference TRBV5-1 and TRBJ2-1, reads KAGVTQTPRYLIKTRGQQVTLSCSPISGHRSVSWYQQTPGQGLQFLFEYFSETQRNKGNFPGRFSGRQFSNSRSEMNVSTLELGDSALYLCASSSDSPDEQFFGPGTRLTVL.

The chain is built from TRBV5-1 and TRBJ2-7; TRBD2 matches 7 bases. V shed 6 bases and J 3 bases; nucleotides not matched to a gene: 9. Looked up from germline, CDR1 is SGHRS and CDR2 is YFSETQ. The CDR3 covers 14 residues. The CDR3 loop reads CASTSTSEYYEQYF. The CDR3 DNA is TGCGCCAGCACAAGTACTAGCGAGTACTACGAGCAGTACTTC.

The CDR3 protein is CASSQLYTGELFF. The CDR3 coding sequence is TGTGCCAGCAGCCAACTTTACACCGGGGAGCTGTTTTTT. The V gene is TRBV3-1 (or the pseudogene TRBV3-2), the J gene TRBJ2-2; no clear D. The germline gives CDR1 LGHDT, CDR2 YNNKEL (reference sequence). Trimming stripped 2 bases from V and 3 bases from J, with 4 bases between. CDR3 length equals 13 residues.

This chain joins TRBV3-1 (or the pseudogene TRBV3-2) and TRBJ1-1; D is possibly TRBD1 (5 bases). This CDR3 is 13 amino acids long. Germline lookup yields CDR1 LGHDT and CDR2 YNNKEL (reference sequence). Trimming shortened V by 0 bases and J by 10 bases, and 12 bases separated the two germline ends. CDR3 DNA: TGTGCCAGCAGCCAAGACAGGGTCGAAAGAGCTTTCTTT. It is translated as CASSQDRVERAFF.

The chain employs TRBV27 and TRBJ1-2, with 7 bases identical to TRBD1. Germline V lookup: CDR1 MNHEY, CDR2 SMNVEV (reference sequence). V was clipped by 6 bases and J by 4 bases; unmatched bases: 17. This CDR3 has 17 amino acids. The DNA for the CDR3 is TGTGCCAGCAGAATCCTTCCGCCGGGACAGCTCGTCTATGGCTACACCTTC. Protein sequence: CASRILPPGQLVYGYTF.

This clone has a handful of counts. This chain connects TRBV6-5 to TRBJ2-3, with D maybe TRBD1 (5 bases). Germline lookup yields CDR1 MNHEY and CDR2 SVGAGI. The germline V and J ends were trimmed by 4 bases and 2 bases, with 13 bases remaining between them. This CDR3 is built from 15 residues. The chain's CDR3 is CASSSRQLVTDTQYF. The CDR3 region has the DNA TGTGCCAGCAGTTCGCGACAGTTAGTCACAGATACGCAGTATTTT.

This rearrangement joins TRBV28 to TRBJ2-1; D may be TRBD2 (5 bases). V gave up 10 bases and J gave up 3 bases, with 16 bases separating them. The CDR3 length is 14 residues. The V gene's germline CDR1 is MDHEN and CDR2 SYDVKM. Here the CDR3 DNA reads TGTGCCACAGATGGACTCCCGGTCTACAATGAGCAGTTCTTC. This translates into CATDGLPVYNEQFF.

The rearrangement joins TRBV18 to TRBJ1-5, with 9 bases aligning to TRBD1. This CDR3 is built from 16 residues. Germline CDR1 KGHSH, CDR2 LQKENI. J lost 0 bases, V lost 6 bases, and 6 bases had no gene match. Written as DNA, the CDR3 is TGTGCCAGCTCCCAGGGACAGGGCTCTAGCAATCAGCCCCAGCATTTT. Translation gives CASSQGQGSSNQPQHF.

The J gene is TRBJ2-2, the V gene TRBV5-1; tentative D call: TRBD1 (6 bases). The CDR3 sequence is 16 residues long. V lost 0 bases, J lost 2 bases, and 11 bases lay in between. CDR1 SGHRS and CDR2 YFSETQ come from the germline V gene. The CDR3 DNA sequence: TGCGCCAGCAGCTTGGCCCCACAGGGAAACACCGGGGAGCTGTTTTTT. Translated: CASSLAPQGNTGELFF.

This sequence joins TRBV27 and TRBJ1-4; TRBD1 might be the D (5 bases). Trimming cost V 2 bases and J 2 bases, with 12 bases left between them. CDR3 length: 16 amino acids. The V gene's germline CDR1 is MNHEY and CDR2 SMNVEV (reference sequence). The CDR3 nucleotides are TGTGCCAGCAGTTTAGCCGGGGGAAGGACTAATGAAAAACTGTTTTTT. Translation: CASSLAGGRTNEKLFF.

The chain combines TRBV7-9 with TRBJ2-1, with 7 bases aligning to TRBD2. Germline CDR1 reads SEHNR; CDR2 reads FQNEAQ (reference sequence). V was clipped by 4 bases and J by 9 bases; unmatched bases: 12. This CDR3 comprises 15 residues. CDR3 loop: CASSSSALLAAEQFF. The CDR3 DNA reads TGTGCCAGCAGCTCTTCGGCGCTCCTAGCGGCTGAGCAGTTCTTC.